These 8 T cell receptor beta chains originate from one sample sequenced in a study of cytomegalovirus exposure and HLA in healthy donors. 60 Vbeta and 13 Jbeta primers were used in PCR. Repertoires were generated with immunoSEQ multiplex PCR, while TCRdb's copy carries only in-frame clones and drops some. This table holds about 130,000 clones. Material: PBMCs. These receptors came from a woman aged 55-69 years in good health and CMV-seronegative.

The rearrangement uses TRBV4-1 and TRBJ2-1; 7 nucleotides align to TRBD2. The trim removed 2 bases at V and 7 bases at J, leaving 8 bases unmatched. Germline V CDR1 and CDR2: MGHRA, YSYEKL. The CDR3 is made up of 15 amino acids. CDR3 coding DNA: TGCGCCAGCAGCCAACTGGGGGGGGAGGAGAATGAGCAGTTCTTC. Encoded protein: CASSQLGGEENEQFF.

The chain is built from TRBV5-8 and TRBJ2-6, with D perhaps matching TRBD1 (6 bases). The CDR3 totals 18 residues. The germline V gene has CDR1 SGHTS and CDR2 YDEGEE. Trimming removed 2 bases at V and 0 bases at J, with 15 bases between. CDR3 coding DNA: TGTGCCAGCAGCTTTGGTGACAGGTTATTCTCTGGGGCCAACGTCCTGACTTTC. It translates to CASSFGDRLFSGANVLTF.

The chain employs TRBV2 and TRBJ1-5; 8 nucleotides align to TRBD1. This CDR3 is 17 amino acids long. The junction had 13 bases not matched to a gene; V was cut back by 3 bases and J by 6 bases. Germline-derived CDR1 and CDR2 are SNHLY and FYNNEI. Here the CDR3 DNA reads TGTGCCAGCAGTGAGGGACAGGCGTGGGCTTCAGGTCAGCCCCAGCATTTT. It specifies CASSEGQAWASGQPQHF.

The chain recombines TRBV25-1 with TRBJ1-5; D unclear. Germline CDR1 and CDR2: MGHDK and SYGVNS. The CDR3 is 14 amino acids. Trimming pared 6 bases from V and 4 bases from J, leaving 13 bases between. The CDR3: CASSANTGNQPQHF. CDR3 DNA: TGTGCCAGCAGCGCGAACACGGGAAATCAGCCCCAGCATTTT.

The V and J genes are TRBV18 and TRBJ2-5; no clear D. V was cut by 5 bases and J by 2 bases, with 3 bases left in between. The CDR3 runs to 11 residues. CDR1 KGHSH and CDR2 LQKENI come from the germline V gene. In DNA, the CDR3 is TGTGCCAGCTCAACTCAAGAGACCCAGTACTTC. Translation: CASSTQETQYF.

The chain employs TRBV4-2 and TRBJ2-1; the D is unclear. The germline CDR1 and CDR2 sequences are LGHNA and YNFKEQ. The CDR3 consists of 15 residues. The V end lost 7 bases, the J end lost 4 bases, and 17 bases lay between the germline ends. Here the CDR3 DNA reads TGTGCCAGCAAGTCGTACGGCGGAGAATACAATGAGCAGTTCTTC. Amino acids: CASKSYGGEYNEQFF.

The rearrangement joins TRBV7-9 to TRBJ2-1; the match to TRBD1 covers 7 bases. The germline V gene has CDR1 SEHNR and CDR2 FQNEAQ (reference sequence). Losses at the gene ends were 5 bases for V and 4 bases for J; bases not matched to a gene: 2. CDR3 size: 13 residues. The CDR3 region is CASSRGQYNEQFF. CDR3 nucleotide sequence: TGTGCCAGCAGCAGGGGACAGTACAATGAGCAGTTCTTC.

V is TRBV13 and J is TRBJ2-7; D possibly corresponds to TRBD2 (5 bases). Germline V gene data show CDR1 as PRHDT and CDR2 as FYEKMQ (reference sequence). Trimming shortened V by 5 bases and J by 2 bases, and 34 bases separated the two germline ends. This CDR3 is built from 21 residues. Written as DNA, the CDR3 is TGTGCCAGCAGCATAACCGCAATTCACTCCGAGAGGGATCCCGTAACCTACGAGCAGTACTTC. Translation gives CASSITAIHSERDPVTYEQYF.